This T cell receptor beta chain derives from a study of T cells in Graves' hyperthyroidism and ophthalmopathy. Regarding the study as a whole: From stable hyperthyroidism, ophthalmopathy was set apart by a 13 V-J model. Before onset, by a median of 6.5 months, the model predicted ophthalmopathy. Most thyroid clonotypes with frequency above 0.001 were detected in blood.

Many counts were recorded for this clonotype. What it binds is not known. The source material, RNA transcripts, was used to amplify TCR beta CDR3 regions. The HTBI primer set was used in a first-round RT-PCR of the TCR CDR3. TCRdb passed the multiplex PCR reads through MiXCR, listing each CDR3 protein once. The sample lists some 340,000 distinct CDR3 sequences, approximately 15% occurring once. At least 3 on the Clinical Activity Score was recorded for ophthalmopathy patients, who also had NOSPECS grade at least 4 and duration under 3 months. The CDR3 runs to 14 residues. V dropped 6 bases and J dropped 5 bases, with 15 bases sitting between them. Per germline, CDR1 MNHNS and CDR2 SASEGT.

The receptor was derived from a woman aged 40 to 49 with Graves' ophthalmopathy. The sample comprised blood. The rearrangement uses TRBV6-1 and TRBJ2-3; D is possibly TRBD1 or TRBD2 (5 bases each). Written as DNA, the CDR3 is TGTGCCAGCAGGCGAGGGACCCCCGGAGATACGCAGTATTTT. It yields the protein CASRRGTPGDTQYF.